Included here is one T cell receptor beta chain sequence, with context. The sample belongs to a study of blood T cell repertoires in COVID-19. Germline V gene lookup returns CDR1 LNHDA and CDR2 SQIVND (reference sequence). Trimming left V 6 bases short and J 4 bases short, with 13 bases between. The CDR3 is 13 residues long. In the authors' methods: The assay estimated nucleated cells by amplifying reference gene primers. Only in-frame clones appear in the TCRdb table, and some are missing; sequencing was by immunoSEQ multiplex PCR. V and J calls plus clone size are reproduced from that table; the DNA served to infer D and trimming. The data hold about 64,000 clones, with around 86% observed a single time.

The origin of this receptor is a human donor in a cohort sampled during active COVID-19. The sequencing input was peripheral blood. The gene calls are TRBV19 and TRBJ2-7; TRBD1 is a possible D gene (6 bases). The CDR3 sequence is CASRPSQGYEQYF. The CDR3 DNA reads TGTGCCAGTAGGCCTTCTCAGGGGTACGAGCAGTACTTC. Full variable domain (rest looked up from reference TRBV19 and TRBJ2-7): DGGITQSPKYLFRKEGQNVTLSCEQNLNHDAMYWYRQDPGQGLRLIYYSQIVNDFQKGDIAEGYSVSREKKESFPLTVTSAQKNPTAFYLCASRPSQGYEQYFGPGTRLTVT.